One sample yielded the 28 T cell receptor beta chains listed below, sequenced in a study of T cells in women clearing cervical HPV infection. The assay was immunoSEQ multiplex PCR, and TCRdb's table has in-frame clones only and misses some. The sample data list nearly 20,000 clones. The sample consisted of blood buffy coat. These receptor sequences come from a woman aged 18-70 years with a cervical HPV16 infection that either progressed to CIN3+ or cleared (not recorded which).

Concerning this clone itself: The CDR3 end lies 3 residues beyond the end of the read and is filled in from the germline J gene. The rearrangement links TRBV5-1 to TRBJ2-1, with 11 bases that match TRBD2. Germline CDR1 SGHRS, CDR2 YFSETQ. The CDR3 runs to 17 residues. J lost 0 bases, V lost 4 bases, and 6 bases had no gene match. CDR3 DNA, as far as it was read: TGCGCCAGCAGCATCGGGACTAGCGGATTCTCCTACAATGAG. Translated: CASSIGTSGFSYNE. The entire CDR3 protein is CASSIGTSGFSYNEQFF. The full variable domain, rest sourced from reference TRBV5-1 and TRBJ2-1, is KAGVTQTPRYLIKTRGQQVTLSCSPISGHRSVSWYQQTPGQGLQFLFEYFSETQRNKGNFPGRFSGRQFSNSRSEMNVSTLELGDSALYLCASSIGTSGFSYNEQFFGPGTRLTVL.

Points on this clone: At one end, the junction sequence differs from germline, possibly due to a read error. Read data end 3 residues before the CDR3 end; the end is taken from the germline J gene. The chain is built from TRBV4-2 and TRBJ2-3; D gene unclear. Germline V gene data show CDR1 as LGHNA and CDR2 as YNFKEQ. This CDR3 region has 15 residues. The CDR3 protein is CASSQDLQAKDTQYF. Partial CDR3 DNA: TGCGCCAGCAGCCAAGATTTGCAGGCAAAAGATACG.

Turning to this clone: The CDR3 extends 3 residues past the end of the read, so its final part is completed from the germline J gene. The rearrangement joins TRBV27 to TRBJ2-3; 7 bases line up with TRBD2. Germline V lookup: CDR1 MNHEY, CDR2 SMNVEV (reference sequence). Trimming at V came to 5 bases and at J to 2 bases, leaving 7 bases not matched to a gene. The CDR3 is 15 amino acids. The CDR3 bases that were read are TGTGCCAGCAGTACTCGAGCGGGATACACAGATACG. Translating gives CASSTRAGYTDT. The full CDR3 reads CASSTRAGYTDTQYF.

With respect to this clone: The read is 3 residues too short to cover the CDR3 end, so that end is filled in from the germline J gene. This chain uses TRBV7-3 with TRBJ2-2; tentative D call: TRBD2 (7 bases). Germline CDR1 SGHTA, CDR2 FQGTGA. The ends were cut back, 7 bases at V and 0 bases at J, with 12 bases in the middle. This CDR3 region has 15 residues. Incomplete CDR3 DNA: TGTGCCAGCACAATAGGGGGGGCGAACACCGGGGAG. Its translation is CASTIGGANTGE. The CDR3, in full, reads CASTIGGANTGELFF.

On this clone itself: From the germline J gene comes the end of the CDR3, since the read stops 3 residues before it. The chain is built from TRBV11-1 and TRBJ2-7; 7 bases map to TRBD1. Germline lookup yields CDR1 SGHAT and CDR2 FQDESV (reference sequence). The CDR3 covers 15 residues. V shed 5 bases and J 0 bases; nucleotides not matched to a gene: 7. The CDR3 bases that were read are TGTGCCAGCAGCCAACAGGGGACCAGCTCCTACGAG. It encodes CASSQQGTSSYE. From start to end, the CDR3 is CASSQQGTSSYEQYF.

On this clone: Read sequence stops 3 residues before the CDR3 end, and the germline J gene provides the missing end. The V gene is TRBV30, the J gene TRBJ1-5; the D gene is possibly TRBD1 (5 bases). CDR1 and CDR2 from the germline V gene are GTSNPN and SVGIG (reference sequence). Trimming removed 1 base at V and 7 bases at J, with 14 bases between. This CDR3 has 14 residues. The CDR3 is CAWSERGGNQPQHF. The CDR3 DNA, read in part, is TGTGCCTGGAGTGAAAGGGGTGGTAACCAGCCC.

A remark on this clone: The read gets to within 3 residues of the CDR3 end, and the germline J gene fills in the rest. This rearrangement joins TRBV20-1 to TRBJ2-3; 7 nucleotides agree with TRBD1. After removal of 4 bases from V and 8 bases from J, the junction contained 9 bases not matched to a gene. The CDR3 runs to 13 residues. Germline assignment: CDR1 DFQATT and CDR2 SNEGSKA (reference sequence). Incomplete CDR3 DNA: TGCAGTGCTAATGACAGGGTGGGTGGTACG. Its protein is CSANDRVGGT. The CDR3 as a whole reads CSANDRVGGTQYF.

Comment on this clone: The sequenced fragment ends 3 residues before the CDR3 boundary, so the rest is inferred from the germline J gene. This sequence joins TRBV29-1 and TRBJ1-2; 8 nucleotides match TRBD1. Germline V lookup: CDR1 SQVTM, CDR2 ANQGSEA. V gave up 4 bases and J gave up 2 bases; unmatched junction bases: 3. The CDR3 has 13 residues. Incomplete CDR3 DNA: TGCAGCGTTGGACAGGGGAGGAACTATGGC. It codes for CSVGQGRNYG. The complete CDR3 protein is CSVGQGRNYGYTF.

The DNA read from the CDR3 is TGTGCCAGCAGCTTCAGGAACACCGGGGAG. The encoded protein is CASSFRNTGE. The CDR3 in its entirety is CASSFRNTGELFF. The V and J genes are TRBV7-8 and TRBJ2-2; D is uncertain. The read finishes 3 residues shy of the CDR3 end, and the germline J gene is used to complete it. The V gene lost 3 bases and the J gene lost 1 base, with 3 bases spanning the gap. Germline values: CDR1 SGHVS, CDR2 FQNEAQ. The CDR3 has 13 residues.

Regarding this clone: The CDR3 extends 3 residues past the end of the read, so its final part is completed from the germline J gene. The chain is built from TRBV20-1 and TRBJ2-1; D uncertain. V lost 3 bases and J lost 7, with 16 bases in between. This CDR3 contains 14 residues. CDR1 is DFQATT, CDR2 SNEGSKA, per germline (reference sequence). CDR3 sequence reads: CSASPRPKPNEQFF. The sequenced part of the CDR3 DNA is TGCAGTGCTAGCCCCAGGCCGAAACCAAATGAG.

Points on this clone: The read ends 3 residues before the CDR3 terminus; that terminus is restored from the germline J gene. The chain combines TRBV5-5 with TRBJ1-1, with D tentatively TRBD1 (6 bases). In germline, CDR1 is SGHKS, CDR2 YYEKEE (reference sequence). CDR3 length: 14 residues. Trimming pared 6 bases from V and 3 bases from J, leaving 15 bases between. The CDR3 here is CASIKQGSDTEAFF. Partial CDR3 DNA: TGTGCCAGCATCAAACAGGGTTCGGACACTGAA.

A word on this clone: The missing CDR3 end, 3 residues past where the read stops, is filled in from the germline J gene. This chain joins TRBV20-1 and TRBJ2-3, with 13 positions matching TRBD2. Looked up from germline, CDR1 is DFQATT and CDR2 is SNEGSKA (reference sequence). V was clipped by 6 bases and J by 6 bases; unmatched bases: 9. The CDR3 runs 15 residues. The CDR3 loop is CSAPGTSGVRDTQYF. The part of the CDR3 DNA that was read is TGCAGTGCCCCCGGGACTAGCGGGGTTCGGGATACG.

Remarks on this clone: Read sequence stops 3 residues before the CDR3 end, and the germline J gene provides the missing end. J is TRBJ1-2 and V is TRBV5-8; TRBD1 is a possible D gene (5 bases). CDR1 is SGHTS and CDR2 is YDEGEE in the germline V gene. Trimming took 0 bases from V and 5 from J, leaving 14 bases between them. The CDR3 length is 15 residues. The CDR3 is CASSLGSGLGYGYTF. The covered CDR3 bases are TGTGCCAGCAGCTTGGGGTCAGGGCTAGGGTATGGC.

Details on this clone: The read ends 3 residues before the CDR3 terminus; that terminus is restored from the germline J gene. J is TRBJ1-2 and V is TRBV2; D unclear. CDR1 and CDR2 from the germline V gene are SNHLY and FYNNEI. The CDR3 runs to 17 residues. The V end lost 2 bases, the J end lost 1 base, and 17 bases lay between the germline ends. The CDR3 loop is CASSESLAGAGNYGYTF. The sequenced part of the CDR3 DNA is TGTGCCAGCAGTGAATCTTTGGCAGGAGCGGGTAACTATGGC.

With regard to this clone: The read ends 3 residues shy of where the CDR3 ends; the end is completed using the germline J gene. V gene TRBV2 combines with J gene TRBJ2-7, with D tentatively TRBD1 or TRBD2 (6 bases each). Germline CDR1 is SNHLY and CDR2 is FYNNEI. The CDR3 runs to 13 residues. With 7 bases removed from V and 1 base from J, the gap between germline ends came to 11 bases. CDR3 sequence: CASMRDKSYEQYF. Incomplete CDR3 DNA: TGTGCCAGCATGCGGGACAAGTCCTACGAG.

The CDR3 DNA, read in part, is TGCGCCAGCAGTCACCCTGGTCGGGAGACC. Protein sequence: CASSHPGRET. In full, the CDR3 is CASSHPGRETQYF. The V gene is TRBV23-1, the J gene TRBJ2-5; D is uncertain. Coverage ceases 3 residues before the CDR3 finishes, and the germline J gene fills in the end. TRBV23-1 qualifies as an ORF whose function is uncertain. The CDR3 is 13 residues long. The germline V and J ends were trimmed by 3 bases and 5 bases, with 10 bases remaining between them.

Comment on this clone: The read ends 3 residues shy of where the CDR3 ends; the end is completed using the germline J gene. The chain joins TRBV30 to TRBJ2-2; D is uncertain. CDR3 length: 13 residues. With 3 bases removed from V and 2 bases from J, the gap between germline ends came to 7 bases. The germline CDR1 and CDR2 sequences are GTSNPN and SVGIG (reference sequence). The sequenced part of the CDR3 DNA is TGTGCCTGGAGAGGGTATAACACCGGGGAG. Its protein is CAWRGYNTGE. Given in full, the CDR3 is CAWRGYNTGELFF.

Turning to this clone: The read stops 3 residues short of the end of the CDR3; the missing end is completed from the germline J gene. The chain is built from TRBV12-3 or TRBV12-4 and TRBJ1-4; D is perhaps TRBD1 (6 bases). V was cut by 3 bases and J by 3 bases, with 14 bases left in between. This CDR3 has 16 residues. The DNA read from the CDR3 is TGTGCCAGCAGTTTTGAACGGGGGGCGGCTAATGAAAAA. Translated: CASSFERGAANEK. From start to end, the CDR3 is CASSFERGAANEKLFF.

With regard to this clone: With the read ending 3 residues before the CDR3 end, the germline J gene is used to fill in that end. The rearrangement links TRBV7-9 to TRBJ2-5; 7 positions match TRBD1. The J segment lost 5 bases and the V segment lost 4 bases, leaving 10 bases of the junction unmatched. CDR3 length: 15 residues. Germline V gene lookup returns CDR1 SEHNR and CDR2 FQNEAQ (reference sequence). The CDR3 here is CASSYYLQGRETQYF. CDR3 DNA (partial): TGTGCCAGCAGCTATTACTTACAGGGGCGGGAGACC.

For this clone: The read comes to an end 3 residues before the CDR3 does, leaving the germline J gene to fill in the end. The chain couples TRBV20-1 to TRBJ2-3; 12 bases are shared with TRBD1. Trimming cost V 3 bases and J 0 bases; bases outside gene matches: 10. The CDR3 covers 18 residues. CDR1 and CDR2 from the germline V gene are DFQATT and SNEGSKA (reference sequence). The covered CDR3 bases are TGCAGTGCTAGTAGTGGGACAGGGGGCGCTGGAAGCACAGATACG. It codes for CSASSGTGGAGSTDT. The entire CDR3 protein reads CSASSGTGGAGSTDTQYF.

As regards this clone: The read falls 3 residues short of the CDR3 end, and the missing part is taken from the germline J gene. The same CDR3 arises from other DNA sequences in this sample as well. This chain joins TRBV5-1 and TRBJ1-6; D unresolved. This CDR3 spans 15 amino acids. V dropped 0 bases and J dropped 0 bases, with 4 bases sitting between them. CDR1 is SGHRS, CDR2 YFSETQ, per germline. The sequenced CDR3 bases are TGCGCCAGCAGCTTGGCAGGCTCCTATAATTCACCC. It codes for CASSLAGSYNSP. The full CDR3 protein is CASSLAGSYNSPLHF.

To note about this clone: The CDR3 is cut off 3 residues early in the read; its end comes from the germline J gene. The V gene is TRBV5-4, the J gene TRBJ1-2; D perhaps matches TRBD1 (5 bases). V was pared by 4 bases and J by 6 bases, with 16 bases between. The CDR3 has 14 amino acids. The germline gives CDR1 SGHNT, CDR2 YYREEE (reference sequence). The part of the CDR3 DNA that was read is TGTGCCAGCAGCGGGGGGACCGAACCCAATGGC. The encoded protein is CASSGGTEPNG. The full CDR3 protein reads CASSGGTEPNGYTF. The complete variable domain, with remaining parts taken from reference TRBV5-4 and TRBJ1-2, reads ETGVTQSPTHLIKTRGQQVTLRCSSQSGHNTVSWYQQALGQGPQFIFQYYREEENGRGNFPPRFSGLQFPNYSSELNVNALELDDSALYLCASSGGTEPNGYTFGSGTRLTVV.

A word on this clone: The read terminates 3 residues ahead of where the CDR3 ends, so the germline J gene completes it. The chain is built from TRBV2 and TRBJ1-2, with 7 nucleotides matching TRBD1. Germline CDR1 SNHLY, CDR2 FYNNEI. The V segment lost 7 bases and the J segment 1 base; nucleotides outside the gene matches: 6. This CDR3 is 14 amino acids long. This chain's CDR3 is CASKGDSFNYGYTF. The CDR3 bases that were read are TGTGCCAGCAAGGGGGACAGTTTTAACTATGGC.

In the case of this clone: The CDR3 extends 3 residues past the end of the read, so its final part is completed from the germline J gene. The rearrangement joins TRBV20-1 to TRBJ2-7, with 8 bases fitting TRBD2. The CDR3 runs to 16 residues. V was pared by 0 bases and J by 2 bases, with 9 bases of the junction left unmatched. Germline values: CDR1 DFQATT, CDR2 SNEGSKA (reference sequence). CDR3 in amino acids: CSARDELAGQAYEQYF. Partial CDR3 DNA: TGCAGTGCTAGAGACGAATTAGCGGGGCAGGCCTACGAG.

As regards this clone: The CDR3 end falls 3 residues outside the read, so it is completed with the germline J gene. The chain uses TRBV2 and TRBJ1-1; D possibly corresponds to TRBD1 (5 bases). Germline CDR1 and CDR2: SNHLY and FYNNEI. V dropped 6 bases and J dropped 0 bases, with 11 bases sitting between them. The CDR3 has 14 amino acids. The CDR3 is CASSQTVMNTEAFF. The part of the CDR3 DNA that was read is TGTGCCAGCAGCCAGACAGTCATGAACACTGAA.

On this clone itself: The observed sequence ends 3 residues before the CDR3 terminus, with the missing tail filled in from the germline J gene. This sequence joins TRBV19 and TRBJ2-5, with 12 nucleotides matching TRBD2. This CDR3 spans 17 amino acids. The germline V gene has CDR1 LNHDA and CDR2 SQIVND (reference sequence). The V and J ends lost 1 base and 2 bases, in that order; junction bases with no gene match: 5. Incomplete CDR3 DNA: TGTGCCAGTAGTATAGGACTAGCGGGGGACCCACAAGAGACC. Residues: CASSIGLAGDPQET. The full CDR3 protein is CASSIGLAGDPQETQYF.

Concerning this clone itself: The sequenced fragment ends 3 residues before the CDR3 boundary, so the rest is inferred from the germline J gene. The V gene is TRBV5-1, the J gene TRBJ2-3, with 8 bases lining up with TRBD2. Trimming took 4 bases from V and 5 from J; bases not matched to a gene: 18. This CDR3 is built from 18 residues. CDR1 and CDR2 from the germline V gene are SGHRS and YFSETQ. CDR3 protein: CASSPGERGRRHGDTQYF. The sequenced part of the CDR3 DNA is TGCGCCAGCAGCCCCGGGGAGCGGGGGCGTCGACATGGAGATACG.

The CDR3 protein is CASRPSSGGLQPQHF. The CDR3 bases that were read are TGTGCCAGCAGGCCATCTTCAGGTGGCCTCCAGCCC. The chain couples TRBV2 to TRBJ1-5; no reliable D call. The CDR3 end falls 3 residues outside the read, so it is completed with the germline J gene. The length of the CDR3 is 15 residues. Germline loops: CDR1 SNHLY, CDR2 FYNNEI. V lost 6 bases and J lost 7, with 19 bases in between.